Each of the 29 T cell receptor beta chains below was sequenced from the same sample in a study of beta chain features in type 1 diabetes. Since all of the isolated RNA was reverse transcribed, expressed TCRB transcripts were what got sequenced. Sequenced by immunoSEQ multiplex PCR; TCRdb stores in-frame clones only, minus some. The table records under 950,000 clones, about 17% of them present only once. Sequenced material: naive CD4+ T cells from blood. Every receptor here comes from a woman between 18 and 29 years old in good health.

This rearrangement joins TRBV7-9 to TRBJ1-1, with no clear D. Trimming removed 1 base at V and 1 base at J, with 10 bases between. CDR3 length equals 15 residues. Germline V gene sequence: CDR1 SEHNR, CDR2 FQNEAQ (reference sequence). The DNA for the CDR3 is TGTGCCAGCAGCTTAGACCTCACCCCGAACACTGAAGCTTTCTTT. This translates into CASSLDLTPNTEAFF. The variable domain in full, with the rest retrieved from reference TRBV7-9 and TRBJ1-1, is DTGVSQNPRHKITKRGQNVTFRCDPISEHNRLYWYRQTLGQGPEFLTYFQNEAQLEKSRLLSDRFSAERPKGSFSTLEIQRTEQGDSAMYLCASSLDLTPNTEAFFGQGTRLTVV.

The CDR3 reads CASSPQTSFWTGELFF. The CDR3 region has the DNA TGTGCCAGCAGTCCCCAGACTAGCTTTTGGACCGGGGAGCTGTTTTTT. This chain links TRBV27 with TRBJ2-2; 7 bases map to TRBD2. CDR1 is MNHEY and CDR2 is SMNVEV in the germline V gene (reference sequence). With V trimmed by 5 bases and J by 5 bases, 11 bases remained unmatched. This CDR3 is 16 amino acids long.

The rearrangement joins TRBV6-6 to TRBJ2-3; D not resolved. Per the germline V gene, CDR1 is MNHNY and CDR2 is SVGAGI (reference sequence). Trimming shortened V by 6 bases and J by 3 bases, and 7 bases separated the two germline ends. The CDR3 totals 12 residues. CDR3 region: CASSPMTDTQYF. In DNA, the CDR3 is TGTGCCAGCAGCCCCATGACAGATACGCAGTATTTT.

This chain connects TRBV5-4 to TRBJ1-1; no reliable D call. Trimming left V 4 bases short and J 7 bases short, with 17 bases between. Germline V CDR1 and CDR2: SGHNT, YYREEE (reference sequence). This CDR3 spans 14 amino acids. In DNA, the CDR3 is TGTGCCAGCAGCAAATGGCAGGCCCCAGTTGAAGCTTTCTTT. Protein: CASSKWQAPVEAFF.

This clone has a handful of counts. The gene calls are TRBV7-2 and TRBJ2-7; tentatively, D is TRBD2 (6 bases). V was shortened by 5 bases and J by 1 base, with 12 bases between the two germline ends. The CDR3 has 14 amino acids. CDR1 SGHTA and CDR2 FQGNSA come from the germline V gene. CDR3 in DNA: TGTGCCAGCAGCCGGACTATGAGTTCCTACGAGCAGTACTTC. Amino acid sequence: CASSRTMSSYEQYF.

V usage is TRBV9 and J usage is TRBJ2-2, with D perhaps TRBD1 (5 bases). The CDR3 sequence is 13 residues long. CDR1 is SGDLS and CDR2 is YYNGEE in the germline V gene. V was pared by 4 bases and J by 6 bases, with 10 bases between. The chain's CDR3 is CASSLTVAGELFF. The DNA of the CDR3 is TGTGCCAGCAGCCTGACAGTTGCCGGGGAGCTGTTTTTT.

This clone was found a few times. This chain uses TRBV4-2 with TRBJ2-5; 7 bases are a match to TRBD1. Germline V CDR1 and CDR2: LGHNA, YNFKEQ. This CDR3 comprises 15 residues. With V trimmed by 0 bases and J by 5 bases, 6 bases remained unmatched. Written as DNA, the CDR3 is TGTGCCAGCAGCCAAGACCCCGACAGGGCGGAGACCCAGTACTTC. The encoded protein is CASSQDPDRAETQYF.

This chain connects TRBV5-4 to TRBJ2-7; TRBD2 matches 14 bases. The V gene's germline CDR1 is SGHNT and CDR2 YYREEE (reference sequence). The V segment lost 0 bases and the J segment 6 bases; nucleotides outside the gene matches: 8. The CDR3 spans 17 residues. CDR3 residues: CASSLGPGLAGASEQYF. The CDR3 DNA reads TGTGCCAGCAGCTTGGGACCGGGACTAGCGGGAGCGAGCGAGCAGTACTTC.

This sequence joins TRBV2 and TRBJ1-2; D is ambiguous. V shed 6 bases and J shed 0 bases, with 17 bases lying between them. The germline V gene encodes CDR1 SNHLY and CDR2 FYNNEI. This CDR3 contains 16 residues. In DNA, the CDR3 is TGTGCCAGCAGAAGGGCAGCCTCTCCAGCTAACTATGGCTACACCTTC. Its protein is CASRRAASPANYGYTF. Drawing the rest from reference TRBV2 and TRBJ1-2, the complete variable domain is EPEVTQTPSHQVTQMGQEVILRCVPISNHLYFYWYRQILGQKVEFLVSFYNNEISEKSEIFDDQFSVERPDGSNFTLKIRSTKLEDSAMYFCASRRAASPANYGYTFGSGTRLTVV.

In its sample, this clone was seen a few times. This chain links TRBV20-1 with TRBJ2-3; D not certain. This CDR3 is 10 amino acids long. Germline CDR1 is DFQATT and CDR2 is SNEGSKA (reference sequence). V shed 7 bases and J shed 6 bases, with 8 bases lying between them. CDR3 DNA sequence: TGCAGTGTCCCAGCCGATACGCAGTATTTT. Protein sequence: CSVPADTQYF.

This clone was seen a handful of times. V and J are TRBV28 and TRBJ2-2, with D possibly being TRBD1 or TRBD2 (5 bases each). This CDR3 is built from 14 residues. The V gene lost 7 bases and the J gene lost 1 base, with 10 bases spanning the gap. Germline V lookup: CDR1 MDHEN, CDR2 SYDVKM. CDR3 sequence (DNA): TGTGCCAGCACTGGGGGAAGGAACACCGGGGAGCTGTTTTTT. Translation gives CASTGGRNTGELFF. The variable domain in full, completed from reference TRBV28 and TRBJ2-2, reads DVKVTQSSRYLVKRTGEKVFLECVQDMDHENMFWYRQDPGLGLRLIYFSYDVKMKEKGDIPEGYSVSREKKERFSLILESASTNQTSMYLCASTGGRNTGELFFGEGSRLTVL.

The genes are TRBV29-1 and TRBJ2-7, with D perhaps assigned TRBD1 or TRBD2 (6 bases each). V lost 0 bases, J lost 6 bases, and 12 bases lay in between. Looked up from germline, CDR1 is SQVTM and CDR2 is ANQGSEA. This CDR3 spans 13 amino acids. The CDR3 DNA reads as TGCAGCGTTGAAGATAAGGGGGGTGGCGAGCAGTACTTC. Its translation is CSVEDKGGGEQYF.

V gene TRBV7-2 combines with J gene TRBJ2-1; tentatively, D is TRBD2 (6 bases). The germline V gene has CDR1 SGHTA and CDR2 FQGNSA. The V end lost 1 base, the J end lost 5 bases, and 12 bases lay between the germline ends. This CDR3 is 15 amino acids long. The CDR3 loop reads CASSLGGIGHNEQFF. In DNA form, the CDR3 reads TGTGCCAGCAGCTTAGGCGGGATCGGGCACAATGAGCAGTTCTTC.

This chain uses TRBV11-2 with TRBJ2-1; D may correspond to TRBD1 or TRBD2 (6 bases each). Germline values: CDR1 SGHAT, CDR2 FQNNGV. CDR3 length: 16 amino acids. Trimming stripped 4 bases from V and 11 bases from J, with 24 bases between. The chain's CDR3 is CASSSQGGIMGEKQFF. CDR3 DNA sequence: TGTGCCAGCAGCTCCCAAGGGGGGATTATGGGGGAGAAGCAGTTCTTC.

This sequence joins TRBV18 and TRBJ2-5; D is unclear. The closer fit of TRBJ2-7 to the DNA end suggests the J call may be wrong. There are 16 residues in the CDR3. Germline V lookup: CDR1 KGHSH, CDR2 LQKENI. The chain's CDR3 is CASSPRVAAGTYEQYF. The CDR3 bases are TGTGCCAGCTCCCCCCGAGTTGCAGCAGGAACCTACGAGCAGTACTTC.

This chain links TRBV11-2 with TRBJ2-1, with 11 bases lining up with TRBD1. CDR1 is SGHAT, CDR2 FQNNGV, per germline. This CDR3 region has 15 residues. Losses at the gene ends were 5 bases for V and 5 bases for J; bases not matched to a gene: 5. Written as DNA, the CDR3 is TGTGCCAGCAGCCCAGGGACAGGGGGGCACAATGAGCAGTTCTTC. Its translation is CASSPGTGGHNEQFF.

In this sample, this clone turned up a few times. The J gene is TRBJ1-1, the V gene TRBV14; D uncertain. V was shortened by 3 bases and J by 4 bases, with 9 bases between the two germline ends. Looked up from germline, CDR1 is SGHDN and CDR2 is FVKESK. The CDR3 runs to 13 residues. CDR3 DNA: TGTGCCAGCAGCCAGAGTGGTGGCACTGAAGCTTTCTTT. Translated, it gives CASSQSGGTEAFF.

The chain couples TRBV2 to TRBJ2-5; 11 bases agree with TRBD1. The V gene's germline CDR1 is SNHLY and CDR2 FYNNEI. V shed 6 bases, J shed 4 bases, and the junction held 7 bases outside the gene matches. The CDR3 covers 15 residues. CDR3 in amino acids: CASSQRDRGGETQYF. The CDR3 DNA is TGTGCCAGCAGCCAAAGGGACAGGGGGGGAGAGACCCAGTACTTC.

This clone showed up just a few times. This chain uses TRBV7-3 with TRBJ2-1; 10 positions agree with TRBD2. The CDR3 spans 19 residues. V lost 6 bases to trimming and J lost 2 bases; unmatched junction nucleotides: 16. Germline V gene data show CDR1 as SGHTA and CDR2 as FQGTGA. The CDR3 here is CASRGSGTSDTRAYNEQFF. CDR3 coding DNA: TGTGCCAGCAGGGGAAGTGGGACTAGCGACACGCGAGCCTACAATGAGCAGTTCTTC.

The chain has TRBV27 and TRBJ2-1; D unresolved. Trimming took off 0 bases at V and 4 bases at J, with 10 bases between the two ends. The V gene's germline CDR1 is MNHEY and CDR2 SMNVEV (reference sequence). The CDR3 runs 15 residues. The CDR3 bases are TGTGCCAGCAGTTTATCTGTTGGACCATACAATGAGCAGTTCTTC. It is translated as CASSLSVGPYNEQFF.

The chain recombines TRBV4-1 with TRBJ2-1; D unresolved. Trimming took 0 bases from V and 14 from J, leaving 14 bases between them. The CDR3 contains 13 residues. Germline loops: CDR1 MGHRA, CDR2 YSYEKL. CDR3 sequence: CASSQDPPGEKFF. CDR3 DNA sequence: TGCGCCAGCAGCCAAGATCCGCCTGGGGAAAAGTTCTTC.

This clone has a handful of counts. This rearrangement joins TRBV7-6 to TRBJ1-4, with 9 positions matching TRBD1. Trimming removed 3 bases from V and 4 bases from J; junction bases left unmatched: 6. The CDR3 has 16 residues. Germline loops: CDR1 SGHVS, CDR2 FNYEAQ. CDR3 in DNA: TGTGCCAGCAGCTTGTTTCCGGGACAGGGTAATGAAAAACTGTTTTTT. It encodes CASSLFPGQGNEKLFF.

This clone was recorded a few times. The chain employs TRBV7-9 and TRBJ2-7, with 7 bases matching TRBD2. The CDR3 is 16 residues long. Germline CDR1 reads SEHNR; CDR2 reads FQNEAQ (reference sequence). V dropped 1 base and J dropped 0; count of bases not matched to a gene: 6. The CDR3: CASSLGHVAGSYEQYF. CDR3 DNA: TGTGCCAGCAGCTTAGGGCATGTAGCGGGCTCCTACGAGCAGTACTTC.

This clone came up a few times. The CDR3 protein is CASSQETSGSYNEQFF. CDR3 nucleotides: TGTGCCAGCAGCCAAGAGACTAGCGGCAGCTACAATGAGCAGTTCTTC. The rearrangement uses TRBV7-2 and TRBJ2-1; 9 positions agree with TRBD2. The V segment lost 5 bases and the J segment 3 bases; nucleotides outside the gene matches: 8. CDR1 SGHTA and CDR2 FQGNSA come from the germline V gene. The CDR3 has 16 amino acids.

The chain joins TRBV7-2 to TRBJ2-1; a possible D gene is TRBD2 (7 bases). V was trimmed by 5 bases and J by 4 bases, leaving 15 bases between them. From germline, CDR1 is SGHTA and CDR2 FQGNSA. The CDR3 is 15 amino acids. The CDR3 region has the DNA TGTGCCAGCAGCACTGAGCGGGACATATACAATGAGCAGTTCTTC. Protein product: CASSTERDIYNEQFF.

This clone has just one count. Additional DNA sequences in this sample encode the identical CDR3. The chain links TRBV6-5 to TRBJ2-7; D remains ambiguous. The CDR3 runs 13 residues. V lost 6 bases and J 0 bases, leaving 9 bases between the germline ends. Germline V gene data show CDR1 as MNHEY and CDR2 as SVGAGI. CDR3 protein: CASSLSRSYEQYF. The DNA for the CDR3 is TGTGCCAGCAGCTTATCGCGCTCCTACGAGCAGTACTTC.

The chain recombines TRBV5-1 with TRBJ2-7; D not certain. From germline, CDR1 is SGHRS and CDR2 YFSETQ. CDR3 size: 14 residues. V was clipped by 0 bases and J by 1 base, with 8 bases between them. DNA of the CDR3: TGCGCCAGCAGCTTGGTTGCGCGTTCCTACGAGCAGTACTTC. This gives the protein CASSLVARSYEQYF.

The J gene is TRBJ1-5, the V gene TRBV18, with D hard to call. The CDR3 length is 12 residues. CDR1 and CDR2 (germline): KGHSH, LQKENI. V was shortened by 2 bases and J by 4 bases, with 3 bases between the two germline ends. CDR3 protein: CASSPKNQPQHF. CDR3 bases: TGTGCCAGCTCACCAAAGAATCAGCCCCAGCATTTT.

The chain's CDR3 is CASSSGALSIAFF. In DNA form, the CDR3 reads TGTGCCAGCAGCTCAGGGGCCCTGTCAATAGCTTTCTTT. The chain uses TRBV9 and TRBJ1-1; a possible D gene is TRBD1 (6 bases). Germline V CDR1 and CDR2: SGDLS, YYNGEE. CDR3 length: 13 residues. Trimming removed 4 bases from V and 10 bases from J, with 17 bases in between.